The 3 T cell receptor beta chains listed next were all sequenced from one sample in a study of T cells expressing NK-cell markers. TCRdb reprocessed the 5' RACE reads and keeps a single row for each CDR3 protein, giving no DNA. The listing contains about 460,000 distinct CDR3 sequences. Sequenced: blood T cells: a sorted CD56 or NKG2C T cell subset, CD4+ or CD8+ T cells, or bulk PBMC T cells (not recorded which). The origin of the receptors is a woman in her forties or fifties in good health.

The rearrangement links TRBV10-2 to TRBJ2-5; as DNA is missing, the TRBD2 call by TCRdb cannot be tested. The CDR3 runs 16 residues. From germline, CDR1 is WSHSY and CDR2 SAAADI. The CDR3 sequence is CASSEGSGIGRETQYF.

V and J are TRBV7-3 and TRBJ2-1. Germline V gene data show CDR1 as SGHTA and CDR2 as FQGTGA. The CDR3 has 16 amino acids. This chain's CDR3 is CASSSFLGSSYNEQFF.

This sequence joins TRBV9 and TRBJ2-5. Germline lookup yields CDR1 SGDLS and CDR2 YYNGEE. This CDR3 has 17 amino acids. CDR3 loop: CASSVDPPSGQKETQYF.